The rows below give T cell receptor beta chains drawn from one sample of a study of human T cells and chemical hapten exposure. TCRdb fed the RACE reads into MiXCR, producing one record per CDR3 protein. Of 150,000 to 200,000 distinct CDR3 sequences listed, around 25% were seen once; the top ten hold under 2.5%. Sequencing used whole blood, obtained in connection with sensitization to the hapten diphenylcyclopropenone (DPC). These receptors originate from a woman between 40 and 55 years old with alopecia areata. Some clones in this sample may be carry-over from other donors' samples. CDR3s include the opening cysteine and the closing phenylalanine or tryptophan.

V: TRBV5-1; length: 15; J: TRBJ2-5; CDR3: CASSFMGVIQETQYF
V: TRBV12-3/TRBV12-4; length: 14; J: TRBJ2-1; CDR3: CASTPSDRVNEQFF
V: TRBV28; length: 14; J: TRBJ2-2; CDR3: CASSPSSPTGELFF
V: TRBV9; length: 15; J: TRBJ2-2; CDR3: CASSVDLAGTGELFF
V: TRBV5-1; length: 15; J: TRBJ2-5; CDR3: CASSRQAGGQETQYF
V: TRBV7-2; length: 11; J: TRBJ2-1; CDR3: CASTSWDEQFF
V: TRBV24-1; length: 15; J: TRBJ2-2; CDR3: CATSDGNPNTGELFF
V: TRBV24-1; length: 15; J: TRBJ2-7; CDR3: CATSDTDRVTYEQYF
V: TRBV7-9; length: 13; J: TRBJ1-2; CDR3: CASSLQGEDGYTF
V: TRBV12-3/TRBV12-4; length: 15; J: TRBJ2-3; CDR3: CASSRTSAKGDTQYF
V: TRBV20-1; length: 16; J: TRBJ2-1; CDR3: CSAIEAGGRTYNEQFF
V: TRBV27; length: 12; J: TRBJ2-1; CDR3: CASSSTYNEQFF
V: TRBV20-1; length: 13; J: TRBJ2-1; CDR3: CSARDNSYNEQFF
V: TRBV3-1; length: 13; J: TRBJ1-6; CDR3: CASGGVHNSPLHF
V: TRBV20-1; length: 19; J: TRBJ2-2; CDR3: CSATRGLAGGPVGGGELFF
V: TRBV6-2/TRBV6-3; length: 12; J: TRBJ2-1; CDR3: CASSPIGLEQFF
V: TRBV4-1; length: 14; J: TRBJ2-7; CDR3: CASSQGRGSYEQYF
V: TRBV28; length: 14; J: TRBJ1-2; CDR3: CASKPGTFGYGYTF
V: TRBV12-3/TRBV12-4; length: 15; J: TRBJ1-1; CDR3: CASTLARGLDTEAFF
V: TRBV7-3; length: 14; J: TRBJ1-1; CDR3: CASRESSGNTEAFF
V: TRBV6-2/TRBV6-3; length: 16; J: TRBJ2-5; CDR3: CASSTGTSGIQETQYF
V: TRBV12-3/TRBV12-4; length: 15; J: TRBJ2-2; CDR3: CASSRGTPQVGELFF
V: TRBV20-1; length: 12; J: TRBJ2-1; CDR3: CSARVPSSEQFF
V: TRBV28; length: 15; J: TRBJ2-7; CDR3: CASSSRKTSSYEQYF
V: TRBV4-1; length: 12; J: TRBJ2-7; CDR3: CASSHPRGEQYF
V: TRBV7-9; length: 15; J: TRBJ2-5; CDR3: CASSRNRVSKETQYF
V: TRBV25-1; length: 16; J: TRBJ2-6; CDR3: CASSALNYSGANVLTF
V: TRBV6-2/TRBV6-3; length: 15; J: TRBJ2-7; CDR3: CASRALSGRRDEQYF
V: TRBV7-2; length: 15; J: TRBJ2-1; CDR3: CASSLGGTSVGEQFF
V: TRBV10-3; length: 17; J: TRBJ2-2; CDR3: CAITDLGQGAVTGELFF
V: TRBV20-1; length: 15; J: TRBJ2-1; CDR3: CSALGRDGSYNEQFF
V: TRBV21-1; length: 15; J: TRBJ2-2; CDR3: CASTKGAGSNGELFF
V: TRBV4-1; length: 13; J: TRBJ2-5; CDR3: CASSPGSQETQYF
V: TRBV28; length: 13; J: TRBJ2-5; CDR3: CASRNRGQETQYF
V: TRBV5-5; length: 14; J: TRBJ2-5; CDR3: CASSRRGEGETQYF
V: TRBV2; length: 15; J: TRBJ1-4; CDR3: CASSGDRGSREKLFF
V: TRBV6-2/TRBV6-3; length: 14; J: TRBJ2-7; CDR3: CASSLSGPSYEQYF
V: TRBV20-1; length: 15; J: TRBJ2-7; CDR3: CSARDRQGLSYEQYF
V: TRBV6-2/TRBV6-3; length: 14; J: TRBJ2-2; CDR3: CASSWTGVTGELFF
V: TRBV28; length: 15; J: TRBJ2-7; CDR3: CASSFLAGAPGEQYF
V: TRBV7-3; length: 15; J: TRBJ2-1; CDR3: CASSPSRVRRHEQFF
V: TRBV2; length: 12; J: TRBJ2-7; CDR3: CASSETPYEQYF
V: TRBV6-1; length: 15; J: TRBJ2-5; CDR3: CASSEPGGSRETQYF
V: TRBV28; length: 13; J: TRBJ2-2; CDR3: CAGAGPITGELFF
V: TRBV11-2; length: 14; J: TRBJ2-5; CDR3: CASSRAGVAETQYF
V: TRBV10-3; length: 12; J: TRBJ1-1; CDR3: CAISDRVPEAFF
V: TRBV28; length: 12; J: TRBJ2-7; CDR3: CASSYSIYEQYF
V: TRBV20-1; length: 13; J: TRBJ2-7; CDR3: CSAMGAVLGEQYF
V: TRBV4-1; length: 15; J: TRBJ2-1; CDR3: CASSLSPSSYNEQFF
V: TRBV4-1; length: 13; J: TRBJ2-3; CDR3: CASSQAGEDTQYF
V: TRBV28; length: 15; J: TRBJ2-2; CDR3: CASSSRLAGAGELFF
V: TRBV20-1; length: 13; J: TRBJ1-1; CDR3: CSAPGQSNTEAFF
V: TRBV20-1; length: 18; J: TRBJ2-1; CDR3: CSARDRSGIFGSYNEQFF